This TCR beta chain came from a study of beta chain features in type 1 diabetes. Sequenced material consisted of expressed TCRB transcripts (all of the isolated RNA was reverse transcribed). TCRdb keeps only in-frame clones here, not all; method: immunoSEQ multiplex PCR. Of almost 350,000 clones listed, around a fifth are singletons. Concerning this clone: Its antigen is unknown.

Donors underwent one heparinised blood draw, roughly 110 mL on average. Germline assignment: CDR1 MGHDK and CDR2 SYGVNS. The CDR3 runs 14 residues. The V gene end was trimmed by 2 bases and the J gene end by 8 bases; junction bases not matched to a gene: 8. General study points: For patients and controls alike, PCR might favor shorter templates to the same degree. At VDJ recombination sites, type 1 diabetes patients had fewer insertions and more deleted nucleotides.

The rearrangement links TRBV25-1 to TRBJ1-2; 7 bases are a match to TRBD1. What was sequenced was naive CD4+ T cells from blood. This TCR derives from a woman under 30 in good health. The CDR3 region is CASSEGRDSSGYTF. The CDR3 nucleotides are TGTGCCAGCAGTGAAGGCCGGGACAGTAGCGGCTACACCTTC.